This T cell receptor beta chain was recovered during a study of cytotoxic CD8 clonotypes in ibrutinib-treated CLL. This CDR3 region has 14 residues. In germline, CDR1 is MNHEY, CDR2 SMNVEV (reference sequence). V trimming: 4 bases; J trimming: 5 bases; junction bases outside the gene matches: 6. This clone has only one observation. At the DNA level, this CDR3 is encoded by other sequences in the same sample as well. Clones were read by immunoSEQ multiplex PCR, and TCRdb kept only the in-frame ones, dropping some. The sample records 150,000 to 200,000 clones, roughly 77% being singletons. Sequenced here: PBMCs, sampled after 12 months of ibrutinib treatment. The chain employs TRBV27 and TRBJ1-1; 8 bases fit TRBD1. This receptor was obtained from a human donor with chronic lymphocytic leukemia. CDR3 nucleotides: TGTGCCAGCAGTTATCAGGGGGCCTATACTGAAGCTTTCTTT. As protein: CASSYQGAYTEAFF.